Listed below are T cell receptor beta chains from one sample, sequenced in a study of cytomegalovirus exposure and HLA in healthy donors. Data came from immunoSEQ multiplex PCR; TCRdb stores just in-frame clones and leaves some out. Among roughly 150,000 clones listed, 84% were seen once. Sequences were obtained from PBMCs. The receptors shown here come from a man younger than 40 in good health and CMV-seronegative. The CDR3 runs from the conserved cysteine through the conserved F or W. A D gene is named only where the DNA matches it firmly. Clone size is stated in some rows and not others, as once, few, many or a class when expanded.

j_call v_call clone_size d_call cdr3_aa cdr3_nt
TRBJ2-7 TRBV18 few TRBD1 CASSPPRTGIYEQYF TGTGCCAGCTCACCTCCCAGGACAGGGATCTACGAGCAGTACTTC
TRBJ2-1 TRBV28 - - CASSSTGLGEQFF TGTGCCAGCAGTTCAACGGGTCTCGGCGAGCAGTTCTTC
TRBJ2-3 TRBV6-1 - - CASGALAQSTDTQYF TGTGCCAGTGGGGCCCTAGCGCAAAGCACAGATACGCAGTATTTT
TRBJ1-2 TRBV7-2 - - CASSLGRGRATYGYTF TGTGCCAGCAGCTTAGGTAGGGGTAGAGCTACCTATGGCTACACCTTC
TRBJ1-1 TRBV10-3 - - CAISGGEQAGSEAFF TGTGCCATCTCGGGAGGGGAACAGGCGGGGTCTGAAGCTTTCTTT
TRBJ1-2 TRBV29-1 once - CSVAPPGGMHGYTF TGCAGCGTTGCCCCCCCCGGGGGGATGCATGGCTACACCTTC
TRBJ2-1 TRBV14 once - CASSQDFRLYNEQFF TGTGCCAGCAGCCAAGATTTTCGACTGTACAATGAGCAGTTCTTC
TRBJ2-2 TRBV27 - - CASSLNTGELFF TGTGCCAGCAGTCTTAACACCGGGGAGCTGTTTTTT
TRBJ2-5 TRBV5-6 - - CASSLGPNQETQYF TGTGCCAGCAGCTTGGGTCCAAACCAAGAGACCCAGTACTTC
TRBJ1-1 TRBV2 - - CASSGPGHLHTEAFF TGTGCCAGCAGTGGCCCGGGACACTTACACACTGAAGCTTTCTTT
TRBJ1-2 TRBV10-3 - - CAISERTAGYTF TGTGCCATCAGTGAAAGGACAGCGGGCTACACCTTC
TRBJ1-5 TRBV5-6 - TRBD1 CASSAGDRGVQPQHF TGTGCCAGCAGCGCCGGGGACAGGGGGGTTCAGCCCCAGCATTTT
TRBJ1-5 TRBV28 - - CASSIENQPQHF TGTGCCAGCAGTATAGAGAATCAGCCCCAGCATTTT
TRBJ1-5 TRBV28 - TRBD1 CATRDSQYSNQPQHF TGTGCCACCAGGGACAGTCAATATAGCAATCAGCCCCAGCATTTT
TRBJ1-5 TRBV19 - TRBD1 CASSTTGGSNQPQHF TGTGCCAGTAGTACGACAGGGGGCAGCAATCAGCCCCAGCATTTT
TRBJ2-7 TRBV5-4 - TRBD2 CASSLGGAGGAYEQYF TGTGCCAGCAGCCTTGGGGGGGCGGGAGGGGCCTACGAGCAGTACTTC
TRBJ1-2 TRBV29-1 - - CSVAGRGVGGYTF TGCAGCGTTGCGGGCCGGGGGGTGGGAGGCTACACCTTC
TRBJ1-2 TRBV6-4 - TRBD1 CASSPGTGPYGYTF TGTGCCAGCAGTCCCGGGACAGGGCCCTATGGCTACACCTTC
TRBJ1-5 TRBV4-1 - TRBD1 CASSQPTGASGQPQHF TGCGCCAGCAGCCAACCGACAGGGGCCTCGGGTCAGCCCCAGCATTTT
TRBJ1-1 TRBV15 - TRBD1 CATSTRTGLPEAFF TGTGCCACCAGCACCCGGACAGGCCTCCCTGAAGCTTTCTTT
TRBJ2-7 TRBV11-2 - TRBD1 CASSWTGGASSYEQYF TGTGCCAGCAGCTGGACAGGGGGGGCGAGCTCCTACGAGCAGTACTTC
TRBJ2-4 TRBV4-3 - TRBD2 CASARDGGAKNIQYF TGCGCCAGCGCCCGGGACGGGGGGGCCAAAAACATTCAGTACTTC
TRBJ2-3 TRBV5-6 - - CASSLRGPQGTDTQYF TGTGCCAGCAGCTTGAGAGGCCCCCAGGGAACGGATACGCAGTATTTT
TRBJ1-2 TRBV6-1 - TRBD1 CASSEGTGDYGYTF TGTGCCAGCAGTGAAGGGACAGGGGACTATGGCTACACCTTC
TRBJ2-1 TRBV13 - TRBD2 CASSLRLADYNEQFF TGTGCCAGCAGCTTACGACTAGCGGACTACAATGAGCAGTTCTTC
TRBJ2-5 TRBV5-6 - - CASRLKETQYF TGTGCCAGCCGGTTAAAGGAGACCCAGTACTTC
TRBJ1-2 TRBV6-6 few - CASSPREGYTF TGTGCCAGCAGCCCCCGAGAGGGCTACACCTTC
TRBJ2-1 TRBV6-5 - - CASRRLVGDEQFF TGTGCCAGCAGGAGACTAGTTGGGGATGAGCAGTTCTTC
TRBJ2-7 TRBV9 - - CASSPGGEQYF TGTGCCAGCAGCCCAGGAGGCGAGCAGTACTTC
TRBJ1-2 TRBV18 - TRBD1 CASSPKGADGYTF TGTGCCAGCTCACCAAAGGGGGCGGATGGCTACACCTTC
TRBJ1-4 TRBV11-3 - - CASSLGDSKLFF TGTGCCAGCAGCTTAGGCGACAGCAAACTGTTTTTT
TRBJ1-1 TRBV9 few - CASSARPGGTEAFF TGTGCCAGCAGCGCCAGGCCCGGTGGTACTGAAGCTTTCTTT
TRBJ2-1 TRBV5-1 - TRBD1 CASKAEGQGFNEQFF TGCGCCAGCAAAGCGGAGGGACAGGGTTTCAATGAGCAGTTCTTC
TRBJ2-3 TRBV18 - - CASSPPGLTDTQYF TGTGCCAGCTCACCACCAGGACTCACAGATACGCAGTATTTT
TRBJ1-1 TRBV25-1 - TRBD1 CASSEIFGQGKAEAFF TGTGCCAGCAGTGAAATCTTCGGACAGGGGAAGGCTGAAGCTTTCTTT
TRBJ2-1 TRBV7-8 - - CASSQLRDSAYNEQFF TGTGCCAGCAGCCAACTCCGGGACTCAGCCTACAATGAGCAGTTCTTC
TRBJ2-1 TRBV7-9 - TRBD1 CASSHPFGTANNEQFF TGTGCCAGCAGCCATCCGTTCGGGACAGCCAACAATGAGCAGTTCTTC
TRBJ2-2 TRBV30 once - CAWRPRGRGNTGELFF TGTGCCTGGAGACCTCGTGGGCGGGGGAACACCGGGGAGCTGTTTTTT
TRBJ2-2 TRBV11-2 once - CASTPWDFGELFF TGTGCCAGCACCCCATGGGACTTCGGGGAGCTGTTTTTT
TRBJ2-7 TRBV9 - - CASSVDGAAGYEQYF TGTGCCAGCAGCGTAGACGGGGCAGCGGGCTACGAGCAGTACTTC
TRBJ2-1 TRBV19 - - CASTLGAGVYNEQFF TGTGCCAGTACCCTGGGGGCAGGGGTCTACAATGAGCAGTTCTTC
TRBJ2-7 TRBV30 - TRBD1 CAWSGNLQGARQYF TGTGCCTGGAGTGGAAACCTTCAGGGGGCGCGGCAGTACTTC
TRBJ2-5 TRBV28 - - CASSKGTGRYF TGTGCCAGCAGTAAGGGGACTGGGCGGTACTTC